This TCR beta chain came from a study of control samples from healthy donors and cancer patients. The data were produced by immunoSEQ multiplex PCR, yet TCRdb's version contains in-frame clones alone and is incomplete. Among 150,000 to 200,000 clones listed, 91% were seen once. The CDR3 has 17 amino acids. J lost 0 bases, V lost 4 bases, and 8 bases had no gene match. CDR1 and CDR2 (germline): LNHDA, SQIVND (reference sequence). The specimen sequenced was blood. The origin of this receptor is a woman aged 25 to 45 in good health. This rearrangement joins TRBV19 to TRBJ1-4, with 7 positions matching TRBD1. In DNA form, the CDR3 reads TGTGCCAGTAGTACGACAGGGAAGAGGGCAACTAATGAAAAACTGTTTTTT. Its translation is CASSTTGKRATNEKLFF.